What follows are 17 T cell receptor beta chains derived from one specimen sequenced in a study of control samples from healthy donors and cancer patients. Clones were sequenced by immunoSEQ multiplex PCR, and TCRdb holds only the in-frame ones, with some missing. Of around 80,000 clones listed, 90% to 95% are singletons. Material for sequencing was blood. These receptors all stem from a middle-aged man in good health.

The J gene is TRBJ1-2, the V gene TRBV11-2; a possible D gene is TRBD1 (5 bases). Germline values: CDR1 SGHAT, CDR2 FQNNGV. This CDR3 comprises 16 residues. Trimming took 0 bases from V and 3 from J, leaving 14 bases between them. CDR3 nucleotide sequence: TGTGCCAGCAGCTTAGATCGGGTCGGGGGACACTATGGCTACACCTTC. Translation gives CASSLDRVGGHYGYTF.

The chain links TRBV6-5 to TRBJ2-2, with 8 bases aligning to TRBD1. The CDR3 consists of 14 residues. The germline V gene has CDR1 MNHEY and CDR2 SVGAGI. The ends lost 8 bases at V and 4 bases at J; junction bases unmatched: 6. CDR3 sequence reads: CASSKTGGTGELFF. CDR3 DNA: TGTGCCAGCTCCAAAACAGGGGGCACCGGGGAGCTGTTTTTT.

The J gene is TRBJ1-6, the V gene TRBV27; D might be TRBD1 (6 bases). The V gene's germline CDR1 is MNHEY and CDR2 SMNVEV (reference sequence). The germline V and J ends were trimmed by 2 bases and 9 bases, with 23 bases remaining between them. This CDR3 has 18 amino acids. CDR3 residues: CASSLKGEGGIKRSPLHF. In nucleotides, the CDR3 is TGTGCCAGCAGTTTAAAGGGCGAGGGGGGAATTAAACGTTCACCCCTCCACTTT.

The chain uses TRBV19 and TRBJ2-6; TRBD2 agrees at 7 bases. Germline V gene sequence: CDR1 LNHDA, CDR2 SQIVND (reference sequence). Losses at the gene ends were 0 bases for V and 2 bases for J; bases not matched to a gene: 1. This CDR3 contains 16 residues. Written as DNA, the CDR3 is TGTGCCAGTAGTATAGATGGGGGGGCTGGGGCCAACGTCCTGACTTTC. As protein: CASSIDGGAGANVLTF.

The V and J genes are TRBV24-1 and TRBJ2-1, with D perhaps TRBD1 (5 bases). The CDR3 totals 13 residues. V lost 7 bases to trimming and J lost 0 bases, with 6 bases between them. CDR1 KGHDR and CDR2 SFDVKD come from the germline V gene. CDR3 bases: TGTGCCACCAGCGACAGCTCCTACAATGAGCAGTTCTTC. This encodes CATSDSSYNEQFF.

This clone appeared a single time. Without the conserved terminal phenylalanine or tryptophan, this CDR3 likely stems from a read error. It is unclear where the CDR3 begins or ends on the DNA, so no DNA is shown, and the CDR3 is as TCRdb lists it. The rearrangement joins TRBV2 to TRBJ1-1. Germline CDR1 reads SNHLY; CDR2 reads FYNNEI. From its first to its last residue, the CDR3 has 11 amino acids. The CDR3 region is CASSGVRVQRL.

The chain is built from TRBV11-2 and TRBJ2-7, with TRBD1 matching 8 bases. In germline, CDR1 is SGHAT, CDR2 FQNNGV. The V gene end was trimmed by 3 bases and the J gene end by 2 bases; junction bases not matched to a gene: 6. The CDR3 runs 15 residues. The CDR3 here is CASSFRTGRTYEQYF. CDR3 nucleotide sequence: TGTGCCAGCAGCTTCAGGACAGGGAGAACCTACGAGCAGTACTTC.

This chain connects TRBV19 to TRBJ1-1, with TRBD1 as a possible D gene (6 bases). The germline V gene encodes CDR1 LNHDA and CDR2 SQIVND (reference sequence). Trimming pared 3 bases from V and 5 bases from J, leaving 16 bases between. The CDR3 covers 15 residues. CDR3 region: CASSMQGTDRTEAFF. The CDR3, as DNA: TGTGCCAGTAGTATGCAGGGAACCGACAGGACTGAAGCTTTCTTT.

J is TRBJ2-1 and V is TRBV7-2, with D possibly TRBD2 on 6 matching bases. From germline, CDR1 is SGHTA and CDR2 FQGNSA. The CDR3 contains 17 residues. V lost 2 bases and J 4 bases, leaving 18 bases between the germline ends. The CDR3 loop is CASSLRGFSGNYNEQFF. The CDR3 region has the DNA TGTGCCAGCAGCTTAAGGGGTTTTAGCGGTAATTACAATGAGCAGTTCTTC. The whole variable domain, filled in from reference TRBV7-2 and TRBJ2-1, reads GAGVSQSPSNKVTEKGKDVELRCDPISGHTALYWYRQSLGQGLEFLIYFQGNSAPDKSGLPSDRFSAERTGGSVSTLTIQRTQQEDSAVYLCASSLRGFSGNYNEQFFGPGTRLTVL.

V is TRBV30 and J is TRBJ1-2; no clear D gene. Trimming pared 7 bases from V and 4 bases from J, leaving 28 bases between. The CDR3 spans 17 residues. Germline CDR1 GTSNPN, CDR2 SVGIG (reference sequence). The CDR3 loop reads CASQRERVAPTTYGYTF. CDR3 nucleotide sequence: TGTGCCTCCCAACGTGAGAGGGTCGCGCCCACTACCTATGGCTACACCTTC. Combining the CDR3 with reference TRBV30 and TRBJ1-2 gives the whole variable domain SQTIHQWPATLVQPVGSPLSLECTVEGTSNPNLYWYRQAAGRGLQLLFYSVGIGQISSEVPQNLSASRPQDRQFILSSKKLLLSDSGFYLCASQRERVAPTTYGYTFGSGTRLTVV.

CDR3 nucleotides: TGTGCCTGGAGTGTAAGCGCGAACACTGAAGCTTTCTTT. Translated, it gives CAWSVSANTEAFF. The chain uses TRBV30 and TRBJ1-1; D is undetermined. CDR1 is GTSNPN and CDR2 is SVGIG in the germline V gene (reference sequence). The ends were cut back, 0 bases at V and 1 base at J, with 6 bases in the middle. The CDR3 totals 13 residues.

J is TRBJ2-1 and V is TRBV2, with D maybe TRBD2 (5 bases). Germline lookup yields CDR1 SNHLY and CDR2 FYNNEI. There are 13 residues in the CDR3. V was clipped by 6 bases and J by 12 bases, with 18 bases between them. CDR3 in DNA: TGTGCCAGCAGAGGCGGTACGGCGGGCTCGCAGTTCTTC. It specifies CASRGGTAGSQFF.

The chain has TRBV24-1 and TRBJ1-4; D may be TRBD1 (5 bases). Trimming pared 5 bases from V and 9 bases from J, leaving 18 bases between. The CDR3 loop spans 15 amino acids. Per the germline V gene, CDR1 is KGHDR and CDR2 is SFDVKD. The CDR3 nucleotides read TGTGCCACCAGTGTTTTACAGGTAGGAAGTAAAAAACTGTTTTTT. Its translation is CATSVLQVGSKKLFF.

This clone came up a few times. V usage is TRBV7-9 and J usage is TRBJ2-3; D is undetermined. Between the trimmed V and J ends, which lost 4 bases and 3 bases, there was a span of 14 bases. CDR1 is SEHNR, CDR2 FQNEAQ, per germline (reference sequence). This CDR3 is built from 15 residues. CDR3 in amino acids: CASSSRLQVTDTQYF. In nucleotides, the CDR3 is TGTGCCAGCAGCTCCCGACTTCAGGTTACAGATACGCAGTATTTT.

This chain connects TRBV30 to TRBJ2-1; 9 bases are a match to TRBD1. The CDR3 is made up of 15 amino acids. CDR1 is GTSNPN, CDR2 SVGIG, per germline (reference sequence). The V and J ends lost 1 base and 7 bases, in that order; junction bases with no gene match: 8. Written as DNA, the CDR3 is TGTGCCTGGAGTGGGGACAGGGAAAGATGGAATGAGCAGTTCTTC. It codes for CAWSGDRERWNEQFF. The full variable domain, in which reference TRBV30 and TRBJ2-1 provide the parts outside the CDR3, is SQTIHQWPATLVQPVGSPLSLECTVEGTSNPNLYWYRQAAGRGLQLLFYSVGIGQISSEVPQNLSASRPQDRQFILSSKKLLLSDSGFYLCAWSGDRERWNEQFFGPGTRLTVL.

The rearrangement links TRBV29-1 to TRBJ1-2; tentative D call: TRBD1 (5 bases). Germline V lookup: CDR1 SQVTM, CDR2 ANQGSEA. This CDR3 comprises 15 residues. V was trimmed by 1 base and J by 4 bases, leaving 16 bases between them. The CDR3 sequence is CSVEAGRDWGYGYTF. The CDR3 region has the DNA TGCAGCGTTGAAGCCGGTAGGGACTGGGGCTATGGCTACACCTTC.

The chain employs TRBV7-2 and TRBJ2-5; D gene unclear. This CDR3 spans 15 amino acids. Per germline, CDR1 SGHTA and CDR2 FQGNSA. The ends were cut back, 3 bases at V and 0 bases at J, with 11 bases in the middle. In DNA form, the CDR3 reads TGTGCCAGCAGCTTGAGATTAAGGAACCAAGAGACCCAGTACTTC. Translating it yields CASSLRLRNQETQYF. The full variable domain, in which reference TRBV7-2 and TRBJ2-5 provide the parts outside the CDR3, is GAGVSQSPSNKVTEKGKDVELRCDPISGHTALYWYRQSLGQGLEFLIYFQGNSAPDKSGLPSDRFSAERTGGSVSTLTIQRTQQEDSAVYLCASSLRLRNQETQYFGPGTRLLVL.